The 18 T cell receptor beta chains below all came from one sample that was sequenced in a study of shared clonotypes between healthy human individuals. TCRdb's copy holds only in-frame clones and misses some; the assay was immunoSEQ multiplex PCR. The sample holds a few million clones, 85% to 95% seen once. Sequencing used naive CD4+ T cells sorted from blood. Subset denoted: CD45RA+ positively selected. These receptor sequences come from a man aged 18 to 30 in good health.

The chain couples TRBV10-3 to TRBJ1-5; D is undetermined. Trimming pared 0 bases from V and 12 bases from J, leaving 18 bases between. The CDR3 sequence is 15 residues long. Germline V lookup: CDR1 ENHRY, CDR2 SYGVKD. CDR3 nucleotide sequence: TGTGCCATCAGTGAGTCAGGTCGGCATAAAAGCAACCAGCATTTT. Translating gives CAISESGRHKSNQHF.

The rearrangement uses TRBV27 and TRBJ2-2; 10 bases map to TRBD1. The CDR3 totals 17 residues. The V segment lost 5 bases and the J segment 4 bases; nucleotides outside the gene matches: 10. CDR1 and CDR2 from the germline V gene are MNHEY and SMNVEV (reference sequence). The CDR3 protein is CASSRSTGGEGTGELFF. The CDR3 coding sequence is TGTGCCAGCAGTCGATCGACAGGGGGCGAAGGCACCGGGGAGCTGTTTTTT.

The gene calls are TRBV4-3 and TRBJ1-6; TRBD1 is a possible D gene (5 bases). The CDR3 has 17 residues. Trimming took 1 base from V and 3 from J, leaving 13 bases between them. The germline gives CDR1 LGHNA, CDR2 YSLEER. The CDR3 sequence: CASSQVGGANYNSPLHF. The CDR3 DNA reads TGCGCCAGCAGCCAAGTTGGAGGGGCCAACTATAATTCACCCCTCCACTTT.

This CDR3 is CASSPGGTGAYEQYF. In DNA form, the CDR3 reads TGTGCCAGCAGCCCTGGGGGGACAGGGGCCTACGAGCAGTACTTC. The chain recombines TRBV11-2 with TRBJ2-7; 10 bases line up with TRBD1. The CDR3 loop spans 15 amino acids. Per germline, CDR1 SGHAT and CDR2 FQNNGV. With V trimmed by 5 bases and J by 2 bases, 6 bases remained unmatched.

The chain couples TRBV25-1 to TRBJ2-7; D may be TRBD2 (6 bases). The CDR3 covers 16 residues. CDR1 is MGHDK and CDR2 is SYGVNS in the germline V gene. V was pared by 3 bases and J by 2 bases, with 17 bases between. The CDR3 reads CASSDSPPGATYEQYF. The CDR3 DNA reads TGTGCCAGCAGTGATTCTCCACCGGGAGCCACCTACGAGCAGTACTTC.

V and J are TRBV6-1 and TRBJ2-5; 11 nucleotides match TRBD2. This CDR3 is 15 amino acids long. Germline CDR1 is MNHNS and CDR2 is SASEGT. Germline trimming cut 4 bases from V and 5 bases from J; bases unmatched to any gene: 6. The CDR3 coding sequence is TGTGCCAGCAGTGGCTCACTAGCGGGAGTGGAGACCCAGTACTTC. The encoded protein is CASSGSLAGVETQYF.

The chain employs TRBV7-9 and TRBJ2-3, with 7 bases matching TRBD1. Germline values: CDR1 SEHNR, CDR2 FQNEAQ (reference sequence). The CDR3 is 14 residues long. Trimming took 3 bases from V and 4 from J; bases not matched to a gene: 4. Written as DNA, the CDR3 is TGTGCCAGCAGCTTCGGACAGGCGTCAGATACGCAGTATTTT. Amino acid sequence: CASSFGQASDTQYF.

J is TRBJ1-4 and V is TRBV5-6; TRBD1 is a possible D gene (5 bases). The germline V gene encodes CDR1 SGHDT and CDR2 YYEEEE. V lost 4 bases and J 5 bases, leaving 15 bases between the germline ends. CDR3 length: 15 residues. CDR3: CASSRDDRENEKLFF. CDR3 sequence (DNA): TGTGCCAGCAGCCGAGATGACAGAGAAAATGAAAAACTGTTTTTT.

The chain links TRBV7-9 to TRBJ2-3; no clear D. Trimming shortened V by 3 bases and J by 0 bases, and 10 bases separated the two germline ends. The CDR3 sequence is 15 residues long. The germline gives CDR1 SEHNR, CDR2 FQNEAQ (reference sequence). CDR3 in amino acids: CASSFRLASTDTQYF. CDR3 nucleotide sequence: TGTGCCAGCAGCTTCCGGCTGGCTAGCACAGATACGCAGTATTTT.

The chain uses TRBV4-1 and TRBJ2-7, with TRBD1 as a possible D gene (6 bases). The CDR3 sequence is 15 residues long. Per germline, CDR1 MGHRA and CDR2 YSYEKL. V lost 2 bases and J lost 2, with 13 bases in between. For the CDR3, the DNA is TGCGCCAGCAGCCAACCGGACAGACCGACCTACGAGCAGTACTTC. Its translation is CASSQPDRPTYEQYF.

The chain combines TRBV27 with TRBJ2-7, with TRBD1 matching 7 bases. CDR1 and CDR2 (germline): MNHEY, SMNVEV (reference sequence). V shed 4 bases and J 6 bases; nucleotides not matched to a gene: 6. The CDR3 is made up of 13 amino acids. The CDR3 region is CASSSQGPGEQYF. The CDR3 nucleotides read TGTGCCAGCAGTTCACAGGGGCCCGGCGAGCAGTACTTC.

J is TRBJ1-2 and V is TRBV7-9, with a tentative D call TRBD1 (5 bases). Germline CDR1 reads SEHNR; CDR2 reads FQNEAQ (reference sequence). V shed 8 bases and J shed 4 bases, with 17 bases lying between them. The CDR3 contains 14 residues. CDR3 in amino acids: CASSMGGSVYGYTF. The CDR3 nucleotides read TGTGCCAGCTCTATGGGGGGTTCAGTCTATGGCTACACCTTC.

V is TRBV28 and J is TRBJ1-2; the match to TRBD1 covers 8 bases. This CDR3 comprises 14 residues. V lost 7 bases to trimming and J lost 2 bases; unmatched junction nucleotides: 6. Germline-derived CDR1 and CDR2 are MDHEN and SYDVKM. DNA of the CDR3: TGTGCCAGCAAACAGGGGGGATCCAACTATGGCTACACCTTC. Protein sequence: CASKQGGSNYGYTF.

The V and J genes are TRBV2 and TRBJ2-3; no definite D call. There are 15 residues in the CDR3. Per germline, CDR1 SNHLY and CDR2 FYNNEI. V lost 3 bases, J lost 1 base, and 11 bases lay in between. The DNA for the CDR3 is TGTGCCAGCAGTGACAGGCAGCGAGGCACAGATACGCAGTATTTT. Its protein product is CASSDRQRGTDTQYF. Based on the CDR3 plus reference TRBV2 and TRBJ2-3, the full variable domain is EPEVTQTPSHQVTQMGQEVILRCVPISNHLYFYWYRQILGQKVEFLVSFYNNEISEKSEIFDDQFSVERPDGSNFTLKIRSTKLEDSAMYFCASSDRQRGTDTQYFGPGTRLTVL.

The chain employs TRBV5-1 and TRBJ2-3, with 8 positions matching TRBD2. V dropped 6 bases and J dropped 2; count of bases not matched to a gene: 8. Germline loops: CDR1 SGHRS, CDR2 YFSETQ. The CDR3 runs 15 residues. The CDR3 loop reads CASNLSGRLTDTQYF. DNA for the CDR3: TGCGCCAGCAATTTAAGCGGGAGACTCACAGATACGCAGTATTTT.

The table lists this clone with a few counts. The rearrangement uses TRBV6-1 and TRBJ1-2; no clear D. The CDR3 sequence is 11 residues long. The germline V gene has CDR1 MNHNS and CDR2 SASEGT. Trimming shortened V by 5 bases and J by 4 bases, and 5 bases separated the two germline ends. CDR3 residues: CASSTTYGYTF. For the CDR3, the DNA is TGTGCCAGCAGTACTACCTATGGCTACACCTTC.

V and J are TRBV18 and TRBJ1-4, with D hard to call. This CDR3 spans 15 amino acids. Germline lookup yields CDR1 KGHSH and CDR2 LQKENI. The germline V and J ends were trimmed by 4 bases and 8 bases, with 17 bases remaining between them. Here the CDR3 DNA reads TGTGCCAGCTCACAGGGCAACCCGGGCGGCGAAAAACTGTTTTTT. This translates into CASSQGNPGGEKLFF.

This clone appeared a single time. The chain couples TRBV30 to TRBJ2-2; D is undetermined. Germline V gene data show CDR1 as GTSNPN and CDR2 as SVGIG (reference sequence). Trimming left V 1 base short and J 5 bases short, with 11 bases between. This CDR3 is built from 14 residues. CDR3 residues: CAWSGRRETGELFF. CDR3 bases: TGTGCCTGGAGTGGAAGGAGAGAGACCGGGGAGCTGTTTTTT.